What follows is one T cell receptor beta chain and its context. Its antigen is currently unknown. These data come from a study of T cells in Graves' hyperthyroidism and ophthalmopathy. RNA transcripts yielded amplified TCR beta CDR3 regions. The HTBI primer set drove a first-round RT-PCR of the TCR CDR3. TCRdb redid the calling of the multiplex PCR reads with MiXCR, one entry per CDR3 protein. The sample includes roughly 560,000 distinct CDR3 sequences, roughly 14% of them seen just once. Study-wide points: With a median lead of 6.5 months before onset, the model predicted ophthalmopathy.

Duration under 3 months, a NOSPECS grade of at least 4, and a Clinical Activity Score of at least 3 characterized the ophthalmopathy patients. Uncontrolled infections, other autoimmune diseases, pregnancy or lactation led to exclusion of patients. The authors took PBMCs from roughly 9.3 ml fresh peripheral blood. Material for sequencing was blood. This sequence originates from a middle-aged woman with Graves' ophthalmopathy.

The CDR3 DNA reads TGTGCCAGCAGTGAAGGGGGACGGATGAACACTGAAGCTTTCTTT. Its protein product is CASSEGGRMNTEAFF. V gene TRBV5-6 combines with J gene TRBJ1-1, with D possibly being TRBD1 (6 bases). This CDR3 has 15 amino acids. V was shortened by 5 bases and J by 0 bases, with 14 bases between the two germline ends. Per germline, CDR1 SGHDT and CDR2 YYEEEE.